This is a list of T cell receptor beta chains from one sample in a study of blood T cell repertoires in COVID-19. Generated by immunoSEQ multiplex PCR, the TCRdb table keeps only in-frame clones and is missing some. Of about 420,000 clones in the sample, around 90% were seen once. The specimen sequenced was peripheral blood. The source of these receptors is a man between 18 and 29 years old with COVID-19, enrolled during active disease. Each CDR3 is given with its conserved first and last residue. The D gene is left open where the match is weak. Expanded clones get a size class; other rows say once, few or many, or leave the size out.

clone_size	cdr3_length	d_call	v_call	j_call	cdr3_aa	cdr3_nt
once	13	-	TRBV19	TRBJ2-7	CASRMSGSDEQYF	TGTGCCAGTAGAATGTCAGGGTCAGACGAGCAGTACTTC
-	15	-	TRBV21-1	TRBJ1-1	CASIPTGAEDTEAFF	TGTGCCAGCATTCCGACAGGGGCGGAAGACACTGAAGCTTTCTTT
-	15	-	TRBV5-1	TRBJ2-7	CASSLDGMGGYEQYF	TGCGCCAGCAGCTTGGATGGGATGGGGGGCTACGAGCAGTACTTC
-	15	TRBD2	TRBV6-5	TRBJ2-7	CASESSLAGGREQYF	TGTGCCAGCGAATCCTCTTTAGCGGGAGGACGCGAGCAGTACTTC
-	14	-	TRBV25-1	TRBJ1-2	CASSDIGGHYGYTF	TGTGCCAGCAGTGATATCGGGGGGCACTATGGCTACACCTTC
-	14	-	TRBV3-1/TRBV3-2	TRBJ1-4	CASSQVAGREKLFF	TGTGCCAGCAGCCAAGTAGCGGGGCGGGAAAAACTGTTTTTT
-	12	-	TRBV5-5	TRBJ1-2	CASSLQGEGYTF	TGTGCCAGCAGCTTACAGGGCGAAGGCTACACCTTC
-	12	-	TRBV2	TRBJ2-7	CASTRENYEQYF	TGTGCCAGCACCCGGGAGAACTACGAGCAGTACTTC
-	13	-	TRBV5-1	TRBJ2-3	CASRGGVLDTQYF	TGCGCCAGCAGAGGCGGGGTACTAGATACGCAGTATTTT
-	15	-	TRBV5-6	TRBJ2-3	CASSPTWASTDTQYF	TGTGCCAGCAGCCCAACATGGGCTAGCACAGATACGCAGTATTTT
-	17	-	TRBV7-9	TRBJ2-3	CASSFLTRAGGTDTQYF	TGTGCCAGCAGCTTTCTTACTAGAGCTGGCGGCACAGATACGCAGTATTTT
-	16	TRBD2	TRBV3-1/TRBV3-2	TRBJ2-3	CASSQDQAGGTDTQYF	TGTGCCAGCAGCCAAGATCAGGCGGGGGGCACAGATACGCAGTATTTT
-	15	-	TRBV27	TRBJ1-4	CASSPPGRVNEKLFF	TGTGCCAGCAGCCCACCGGGTCGGGTTAATGAAAAACTGTTTTTT
-	13	-	TRBV6-6	TRBJ1-4	CASSSGVLEKLFF	TGTGCCAGCAGTTCAGGGGTTCTGGAAAAACTGTTTTTT
-	16	TRBD1	TRBV5-1	TRBJ2-7	CASSSYPGQGIDEQYF	TGCGCCAGCAGCTCCTACCCGGGACAGGGTATCGACGAGCAGTACTTC
-	13	-	TRBV2	TRBJ2-1	CASSEASRDEQFF	TGTGCCAGCAGTGAAGCCTCGAGGGATGAGCAGTTCTTC
-	16	TRBD1	TRBV5-1	TRBJ2-7	CASSAGPGQATYEQYF	TGCGCCAGCAGCGCGGGTCCGGGACAGGCTACCTACGAGCAGTACTTC
-	20	TRBD2	TRBV5-1	TRBJ2-1	CASSSAGTSGYFSSYNEQFF	TGCGCCAGCAGCTCCGCCGGGACTAGCGGGTACTTCAGCTCCTACAATGAGCAGTTCTTC
once	19	TRBD2	TRBV7-6	TRBJ2-7	CASSLPGAGDSARTYEQYF	TGTGCCAGCAGCTTACCGGGAGCGGGGGACTCCGCCCGTACCTACGAGCAGTACTTC
once	16	TRBD1	TRBV7-9	TRBJ2-7	CASSPKTGQGWVEQYF	TGTGCCAGCAGCCCTAAAACGGGACAGGGATGGGTCGAGCAGTACTTC
-	16	-	TRBV15	TRBJ1-2	CATSIRQLLTNYGYTF	TGTGCCACCAGCATAAGACAGCTCCTTACTAACTATGGCTACACCTTC
-	14	TRBD2	TRBV19	TRBJ2-7	CASSMVAGGYEQYF	TGTGCCAGTAGTATGGTAGCGGGAGGCTACGAGCAGTACTTC
once	15	TRBD1	TRBV5-1	TRBJ1-1	CASSRTGDRSTEAFF	TGCGCCAGCAGCCGGACAGGGGATAGGAGCACTGAAGCTTTCTTT
-	15	-	TRBV6-1	TRBJ2-7	CASSPVPSPPYEQYF	TGTGCCAGCAGTCCAGTTCCTTCGCCCCCCTACGAGCAGTACTTC
-	14	-	TRBV29-1	TRBJ2-7	CSVEVLGSSYEQYF	TGCAGCGTTGAAGTGTTGGGCAGTTCCTACGAGCAGTACTTC
-	20	TRBD2	TRBV4-1	TRBJ2-2	CASSQVRPGLAGGPIGELFF	TGCGCCAGCAGCCAAGTACGCCCGGGACTAGCGGGAGGGCCGATCGGGGAGCTGTTTTTT
-	15	-	TRBV7-2	TRBJ2-1	CASSLTGQGSHEQFF	TGTGCCAGCAGCTTAACTGGTCAGGGGTCACATGAGCAGTTCTTC
-	13	-	TRBV6-5	TRBJ2-5	CASKLGSQETQYF	TGTGCCAGCAAGTTGGGCAGCCAAGAGACCCAGTACTTC
-	15	TRBD2	TRBV5-1	TRBJ2-1	CASSLALAGQNEQFF	TGCGCCAGCAGCTTGGCTCTAGCGGGACAAAATGAGCAGTTCTTC